The clone carrying this T cell receptor beta chain was detected many times. Its target is unknown. The sample is drawn from a study of Graves' ophthalmopathy and Graves' hyperthyroidism. Study-wide findings and caveats: Between ophthalmopathy and stable hyperthyroidism, a 13-signature model drew a separation with approximately 87% sensitivity and over 80% specificity. Most expanded clonotypes from thyroid (those above 0.001 frequency) were also found in blood.

The CDR3 runs 16 residues. J gave up 2 bases and V 4 bases, and 10 bases lay outside the gene matches. Germline V gene lookup returns CDR1 SQVTM and CDR2 ANQGSEA. RNA transcripts yielded amplified TCR beta CDR3 regions. The library came from an HTBI-primed first-round RT-PCR and a second-round multiplex PCR. From the multiplex PCR reads, TCRdb called clonotypes with MiXCR, one entry per CDR3 protein. The sample contains fewer than 400,000 distinct CDR3 sequences, approximately 20% of which appear only once. Sequenced sample: peripheral blood. The TCR comes from a young woman with Graves' ophthalmopathy. The chain has TRBV29-1 and TRBJ2-7; TRBD2 matches 11 bases. Here the CDR3 reads CSVAFLAGGVTYEQYF. CDR3 nucleotides: TGCAGCGTTGCATTCCTAGCGGGAGGTGTTACCTACGAGCAGTACTTC.